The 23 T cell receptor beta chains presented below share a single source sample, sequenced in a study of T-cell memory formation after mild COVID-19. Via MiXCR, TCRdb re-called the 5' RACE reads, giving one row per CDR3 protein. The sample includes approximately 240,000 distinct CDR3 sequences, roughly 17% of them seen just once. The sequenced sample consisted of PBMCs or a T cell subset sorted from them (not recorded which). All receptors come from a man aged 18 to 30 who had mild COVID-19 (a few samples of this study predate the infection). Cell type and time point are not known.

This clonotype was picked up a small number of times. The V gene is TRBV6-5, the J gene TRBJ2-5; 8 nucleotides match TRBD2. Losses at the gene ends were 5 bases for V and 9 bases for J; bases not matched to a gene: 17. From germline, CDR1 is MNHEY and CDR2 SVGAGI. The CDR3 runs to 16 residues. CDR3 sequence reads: CASSPQLAALVVAQYF. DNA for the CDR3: TGTGCCAGCAGTCCTCAACTAGCGGCTCTCGTTGTGGCCCAGTACTTC.

The CDR3 protein is CASTTASGGHTGQFF. The CDR3 nucleotides are TGTGCCAGCACCACGGCTAGCGGGGGGCATACGGGGCAGTTCTTC. The chain couples TRBV6-5 to TRBJ2-1, with 11 bases matching TRBD2. J lost 12 bases, V lost 7 bases, and 14 bases had no gene match. The germline CDR1 and CDR2 sequences are MNHEY and SVGAGI. There are 15 residues in the CDR3.

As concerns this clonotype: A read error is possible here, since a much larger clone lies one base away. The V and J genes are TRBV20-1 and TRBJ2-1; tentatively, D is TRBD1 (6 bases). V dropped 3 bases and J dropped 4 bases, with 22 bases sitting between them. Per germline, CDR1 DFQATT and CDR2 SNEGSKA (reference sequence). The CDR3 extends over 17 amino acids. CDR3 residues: CSARGRFRVGQYNEQFF. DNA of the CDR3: TGCAGTGCTAGGGGCCGTTTTAGGGTAGGACAGTACAATGAGCAGTTCTTC.

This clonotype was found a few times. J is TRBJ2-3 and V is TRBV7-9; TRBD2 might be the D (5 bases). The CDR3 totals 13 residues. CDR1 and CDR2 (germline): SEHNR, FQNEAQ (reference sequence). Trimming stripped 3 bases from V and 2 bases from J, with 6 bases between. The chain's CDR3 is CASSFRDTDTQYF. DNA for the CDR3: TGTGCCAGCAGCTTCCGGGACACAGATACGCAGTATTTT. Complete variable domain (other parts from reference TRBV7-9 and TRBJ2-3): DTGVSQNPRHKITKRGQNVTFRCDPISEHNRLYWYRQTLGQGPEFLTYFQNEAQLEKSRLLSDRFSAERPKGSFSTLEIQRTEQGDSAMYLCASSFRDTDTQYFGPGTRLTVL.

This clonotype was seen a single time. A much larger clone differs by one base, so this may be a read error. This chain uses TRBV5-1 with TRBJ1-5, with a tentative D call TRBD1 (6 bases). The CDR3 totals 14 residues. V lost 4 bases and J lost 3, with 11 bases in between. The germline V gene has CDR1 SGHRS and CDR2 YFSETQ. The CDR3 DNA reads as TGCGCCAGCAGCATCGGACAGCCCAATCAGCCCCAGCATTTT. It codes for CASSIGQPNQPQHF.

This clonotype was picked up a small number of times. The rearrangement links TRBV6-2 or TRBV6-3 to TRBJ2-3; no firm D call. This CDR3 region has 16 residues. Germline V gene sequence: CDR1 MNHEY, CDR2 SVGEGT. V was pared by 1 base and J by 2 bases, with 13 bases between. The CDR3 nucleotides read TGTGCCAGCAGTTACTTAGTCCAGGCTACCACAGATACGCAGTATTTT. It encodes CASSYLVQATTDTQYF.

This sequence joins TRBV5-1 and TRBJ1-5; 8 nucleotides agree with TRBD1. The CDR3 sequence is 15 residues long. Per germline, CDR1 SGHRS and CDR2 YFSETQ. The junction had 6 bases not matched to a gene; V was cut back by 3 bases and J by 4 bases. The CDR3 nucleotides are TGCGCCAGCAGCTGGACAGGGTTGGTGAATCAGCCCCAGCATTTT. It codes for CASSWTGLVNQPQHF.

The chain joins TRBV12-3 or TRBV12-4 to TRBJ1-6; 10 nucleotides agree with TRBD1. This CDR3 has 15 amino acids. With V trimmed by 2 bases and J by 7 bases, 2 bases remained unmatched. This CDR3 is CASSLMGQGNSPLHF. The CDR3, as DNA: TGTGCCAGCAGTTTAATGGGACAGGGGAATTCACCCCTCCACTTT.

The DNA for the CDR3 is TGTGCCAGCAGCCCCGGGACGGCTAGCACAGATACGCAGTATTTT. Translating gives CASSPGTASTDTQYF. The V call is TRBV28, the J call TRBJ2-3; D is tentatively TRBD1 or TRBD2 (5 bases each). CDR1 and CDR2 (germline): MDHEN, SYDVKM. Trimming removed 6 bases at V and 0 bases at J, with 13 bases between. The CDR3 covers 15 residues. The full variable domain, its missing parts supplied by reference TRBV28 and TRBJ2-3, is DVKVTQSSRYLVKRTGEKVFLECVQDMDHENMFWYRQDPGLGLRLIYFSYDVKMKEKGDIPEGYSVSREKKERFSLILESASTNQTSMYLCASSPGTASTDTQYFGPGTRLTVL.

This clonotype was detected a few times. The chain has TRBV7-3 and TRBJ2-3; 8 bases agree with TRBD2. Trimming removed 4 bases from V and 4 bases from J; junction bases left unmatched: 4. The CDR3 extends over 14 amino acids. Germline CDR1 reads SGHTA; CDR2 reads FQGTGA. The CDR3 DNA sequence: TGTGCCAGCAGCTCTCCGGGGGGGGCAGATACGCAGTATTTT. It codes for CASSSPGGADTQYF. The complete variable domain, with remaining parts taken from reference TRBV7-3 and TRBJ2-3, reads GAGVSQTPSNKVTEKGKYVELRCDPISGHTALYWYRQSLGQGPEFLIYFQGTGAADDSGLPNDRFFAVRPEGSVSTLKIQRTERGDSAVYLCASSSPGGADTQYFGPGTRLTVL.

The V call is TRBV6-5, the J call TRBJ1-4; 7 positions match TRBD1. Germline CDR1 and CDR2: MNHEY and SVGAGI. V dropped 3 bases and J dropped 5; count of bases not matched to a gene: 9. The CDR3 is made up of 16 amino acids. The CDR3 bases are TGTGCCAGCAGTTATACCCCCGGGACAGTCAATGAAAAACTGTTTTTT. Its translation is CASSYTPGTVNEKLFF.

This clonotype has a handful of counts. In nucleotides, the CDR3 is TGTGCCAGCAGCTTAGATCTTGGAGCGGCTGAAGCTTTCTTT. Amino acids: CASSLDLGAAEAFF. The V and J genes are TRBV11-2 and TRBJ1-1; D remains ambiguous. This CDR3 comprises 14 residues. Trimming took off 0 bases at V and 6 bases at J, with 11 bases between the two ends. The germline CDR1 and CDR2 sequences are SGHAT and FQNNGV.

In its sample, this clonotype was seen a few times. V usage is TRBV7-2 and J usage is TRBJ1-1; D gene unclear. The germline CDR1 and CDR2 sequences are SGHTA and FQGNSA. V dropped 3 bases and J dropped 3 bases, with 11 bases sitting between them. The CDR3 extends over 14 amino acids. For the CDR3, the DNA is TGTGCCAGCAGCTTTGCGGGGAAACACACTGAAGCTTTCTTT. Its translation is CASSFAGKHTEAFF.

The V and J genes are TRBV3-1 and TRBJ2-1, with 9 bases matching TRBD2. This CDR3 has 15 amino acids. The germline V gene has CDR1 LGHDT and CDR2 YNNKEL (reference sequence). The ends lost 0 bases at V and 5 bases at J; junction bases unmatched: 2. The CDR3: CASSQELAGHNEQFF. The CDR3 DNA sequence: TGTGCCAGCAGCCAAGAGCTAGCGGGACACAATGAGCAGTTCTTC.

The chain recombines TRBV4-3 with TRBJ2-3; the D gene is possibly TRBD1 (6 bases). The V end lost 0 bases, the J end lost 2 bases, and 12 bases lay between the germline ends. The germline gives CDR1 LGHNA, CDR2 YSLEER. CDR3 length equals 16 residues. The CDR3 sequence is CASSQDLDSYTDTQYF. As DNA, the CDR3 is TGCGCCAGCAGCCAAGATTTGGACAGCTACACAGATACGCAGTATTTT.

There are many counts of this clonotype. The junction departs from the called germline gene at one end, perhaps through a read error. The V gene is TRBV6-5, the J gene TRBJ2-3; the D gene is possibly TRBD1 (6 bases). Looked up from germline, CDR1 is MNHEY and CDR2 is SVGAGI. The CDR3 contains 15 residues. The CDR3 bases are TGTGCCAGCAGCTACTGGCAGGGGAGAGGGGATACGCAGTATTTT. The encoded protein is CASSYWQGRGDTQYF.

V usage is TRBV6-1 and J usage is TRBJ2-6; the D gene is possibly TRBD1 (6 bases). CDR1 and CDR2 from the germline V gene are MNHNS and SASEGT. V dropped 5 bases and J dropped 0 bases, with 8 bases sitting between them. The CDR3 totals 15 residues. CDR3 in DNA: TGTGCCAGCAGTAGACAGGCCTCTGGGGCCAACGTCCTGACTTTC. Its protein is CASSRQASGANVLTF.

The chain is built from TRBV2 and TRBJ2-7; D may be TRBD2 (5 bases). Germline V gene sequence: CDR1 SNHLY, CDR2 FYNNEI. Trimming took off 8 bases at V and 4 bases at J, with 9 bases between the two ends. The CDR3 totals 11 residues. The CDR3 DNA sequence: TGTGCCAGCGGGCTAGCTTACGAGCAGTACGTC. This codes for CASGLAYEQYV.

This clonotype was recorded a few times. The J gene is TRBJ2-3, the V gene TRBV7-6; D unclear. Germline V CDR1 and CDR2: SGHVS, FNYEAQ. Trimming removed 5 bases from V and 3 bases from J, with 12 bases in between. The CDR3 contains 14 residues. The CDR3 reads CASSLEATTDTQYF. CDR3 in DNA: TGTGCCAGCAGCCTCGAAGCTACAACAGATACGCAGTATTTT.

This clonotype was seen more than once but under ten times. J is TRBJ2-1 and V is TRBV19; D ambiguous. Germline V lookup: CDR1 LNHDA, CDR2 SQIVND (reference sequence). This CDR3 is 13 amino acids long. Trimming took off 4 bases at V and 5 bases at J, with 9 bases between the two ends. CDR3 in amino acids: CASSTSENNEQFF. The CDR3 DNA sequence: TGTGCCAGTAGTACGTCAGAAAACAATGAGCAGTTCTTC.

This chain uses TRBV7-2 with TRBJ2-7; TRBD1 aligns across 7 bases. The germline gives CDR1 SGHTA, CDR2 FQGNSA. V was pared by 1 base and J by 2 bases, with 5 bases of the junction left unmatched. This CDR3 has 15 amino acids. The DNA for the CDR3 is TGTGCCAGCAGCTTAGAGACAGGGATCCCCTACGAGCAGTACTTC. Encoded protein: CASSLETGIPYEQYF.

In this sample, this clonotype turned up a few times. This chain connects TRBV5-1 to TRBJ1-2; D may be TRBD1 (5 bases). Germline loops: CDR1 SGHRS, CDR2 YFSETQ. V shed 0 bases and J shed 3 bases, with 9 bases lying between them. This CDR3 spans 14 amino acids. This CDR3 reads CASSLGQTHYGYTF. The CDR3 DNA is TGCGCCAGCAGCTTGGGACAGACTCACTATGGCTACACCTTC.

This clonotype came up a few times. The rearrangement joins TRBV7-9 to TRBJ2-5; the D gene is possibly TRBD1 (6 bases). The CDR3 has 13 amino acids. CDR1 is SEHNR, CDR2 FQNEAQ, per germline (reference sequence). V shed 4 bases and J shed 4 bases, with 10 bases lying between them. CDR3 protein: CASSWGRRETQYF. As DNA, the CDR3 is TGTGCCAGCAGCTGGGGGCGTAGAGAGACCCAGTACTTC.